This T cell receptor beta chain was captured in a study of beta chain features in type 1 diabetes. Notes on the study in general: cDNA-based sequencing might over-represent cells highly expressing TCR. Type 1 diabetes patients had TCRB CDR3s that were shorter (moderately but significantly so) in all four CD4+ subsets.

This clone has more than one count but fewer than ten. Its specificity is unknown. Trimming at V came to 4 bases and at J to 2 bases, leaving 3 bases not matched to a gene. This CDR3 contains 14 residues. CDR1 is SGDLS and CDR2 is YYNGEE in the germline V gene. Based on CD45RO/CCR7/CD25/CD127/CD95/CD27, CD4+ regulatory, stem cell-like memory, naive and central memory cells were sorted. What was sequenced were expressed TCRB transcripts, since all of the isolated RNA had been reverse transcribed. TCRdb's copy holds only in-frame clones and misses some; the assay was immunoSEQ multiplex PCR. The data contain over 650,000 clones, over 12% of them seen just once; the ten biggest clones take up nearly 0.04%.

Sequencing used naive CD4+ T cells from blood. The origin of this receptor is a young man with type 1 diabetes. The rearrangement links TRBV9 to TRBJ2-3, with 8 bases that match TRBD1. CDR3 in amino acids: CASSPTGDTDTQYF. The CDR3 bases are TGTGCCAGCAGCCCGACAGGGGACACAGATACGCAGTATTTT.